This note documents a single T cell receptor (beta chain) sequence. This sample was taken from a study of blood T cell repertoires in COVID-19. The data were produced by immunoSEQ multiplex PCR, yet TCRdb's version contains in-frame clones alone and is incomplete. The sample comprises 300,000 to 400,000 clones, around 86% of which are singletons, and over 4% rests with the top ten. The V end lost 2 bases, the J end lost 0 bases, and 11 bases lay between the germline ends. The CDR3 covers 15 residues. Germline CDR1 is MNHEY and CDR2 is SVGAGI. Participants were aged 18 to 89 years, lived in about 26 US areas, and enrolled virtually. Assignment of participants to cohorts was predicated upon participant-reported clinical history.

The rearrangement links TRBV6-5 to TRBJ2-7, with D perhaps TRBD1 (5 bases). The sample taken for sequencing was PBMCs or T cells enriched from blood (not recorded which). The TCR sequence derives from a man aged 60 to 75 who had recovered from COVID-19. The CDR3 bases are TGTGCCAGCAGTTACGGTCAGGGCAGCTCCTACGAGCAGTACTTC. Amino acids: CASSYGQGSSYEQYF.